The 27 T cell receptor beta chains below come from one sample, sequenced in a study of CDR3 diversity in severe acne. TCRdb processed the PCR reads anew with MiXCR; each CDR3 protein has one entry. This sample has about 97,000 distinct CDR3 sequences, with around 53% found just once. Sequenced sample: blood. Receptors originate from a male donor with acne.

On this clonotype: One base away lies a much larger clone, so this may be a sequencing read error. V gene TRBV6-4 combines with J gene TRBJ2-3; TRBD1 matches at 7 bases. Germline V gene sequence: CDR1 MRHNA, CDR2 SNTAGT. CDR3 length: 14 residues. The CDR3 coding sequence is TGTGTCAGCAGTTCCCAGGGGGGCACAGATACGCAGTATTTT. Protein product: CVSSSQGGTDTQYF.

The rearrangement joins TRBV30 to TRBJ2-5; D remains ambiguous. Trimming pared 2 bases from V and 2 bases from J, leaving 3 bases between. The germline V gene encodes CDR1 GTSNPN and CDR2 SVGIG (reference sequence). This CDR3 has 11 residues. Written as DNA, the CDR3 is TGTGCCTGGAGTCTACAAGAGACCCAGTACTTC. The encoded protein is CAWSLQETQYF.

The chain joins TRBV5-4 to TRBJ2-1; 9 positions match TRBD2. The CDR3 contains 13 residues. Germline V lookup: CDR1 SGHNT, CDR2 YYREEE (reference sequence). J gave up 5 bases and V 4 bases, and 1 base lay outside the gene matches. The CDR3 loop is CASSASGNNEQFF. CDR3 sequence (DNA): TGTGCCAGCAGCGCTAGCGGGAACAATGAGCAGTTCTTC.

The CDR3 sequence: CSARDTRRDGLDTQYF. The CDR3 DNA follows: TGCAGTGCTAGAGATACGAGGCGGGATGGGTTAGATACGCAGTATTTT. The chain combines TRBV20-1 with TRBJ2-3; possible D gene TRBD2, 6 bases. This CDR3 is 16 amino acids long. The germline V gene has CDR1 DFQATT and CDR2 SNEGSKA (reference sequence). Trimming pared 0 bases from V and 5 bases from J, leaving 18 bases between.

The chain employs TRBV7-2 and TRBJ1-5; weak D call: TRBD1 (5 bases). The CDR3 covers 16 residues. Germline V gene sequence: CDR1 SGHTA, CDR2 FQGNSA. V was cut by 4 bases and J by 4 bases, with 17 bases left in between. The CDR3 protein is CASSSAMEGKNQPQHF. The CDR3 DNA follows: TGTGCCAGCAGCTCCGCCATGGAGGGGAAGAATCAGCCCCAGCATTTT.

About this clonotype itself: With a much larger clone just one base away, this may be a read error. The CDR3 sequence: CASSRHEPRGDSKLYEQYF. The CDR3, as DNA: TGCGCCAGCAGCCGACACGAACCGAGGGGGGATTCAAAACTCTACGAGCAGTACTTC. This sequence joins TRBV4-3 and TRBJ2-7; D tentatively fits TRBD1 or TRBD2 (6 bases each). The CDR3 has 19 amino acids. Trimming cost V 4 bases and J 3 bases, with 28 bases left between them. The germline V gene encodes CDR1 LGHNA and CDR2 YSLEER.

This clonotype was counted a single time. The missing conserved phenylalanine or tryptophan at the end of this CDR3 makes a read error likely. No DNA is shown, since the ends of the CDR3 on it are uncertain; the CDR3 is the one TCRdb lists. This sequence joins TRBV20-1 and TRBJ1-1; the table's D call TRBD1 went unverified against the DNA. The V gene's germline CDR1 is DFQATT and CDR2 SNEGSKA (reference sequence). The CDR3 length is 13 residues, termini included. This CDR3 reads CSATGIRTGSPNY.

The rearrangement joins TRBV20-1 to TRBJ2-7; 7 bases align to TRBD1. Trimming cost V 5 bases and J 5 bases; bases outside gene matches: 12. Per the germline V gene, CDR1 is DFQATT and CDR2 is SNEGSKA (reference sequence). CDR3 length: 14 residues. This CDR3 reads CSAFMRQGFNEQYF. CDR3 in DNA: TGCAGTGCTTTCATGCGACAGGGATTCAACGAGCAGTACTTC.

This chain joins TRBV5-6 and TRBJ1-2; 8 nucleotides match TRBD1. The V segment lost 4 bases and the J segment 7 bases; nucleotides outside the gene matches: 9. Germline V gene data show CDR1 as SGHDT and CDR2 as YYEEEE. This CDR3 has 14 amino acids. This CDR3 reads CASSPWGRGPGYTF. CDR3 bases: TGTGCCAGCAGCCCTTGGGGCAGGGGGCCTGGCTACACCTTC.

Note on this clonotype: A much more abundant neighbour one base away suggests this may be a read error. The chain couples TRBV19 to TRBJ1-5; D is unresolved. Germline CDR1 and CDR2: LNHDA and SQIVND (reference sequence). The CDR3 runs to 14 residues. CDR3 loop: CASSIAGSDQPQHF. The CDR3 DNA is TGTGCCAGTAGTATTGCAGGTAGCGATCAGCCCCAGCATTTT.

This chain connects TRBV28 to TRBJ2-7; 7 bases are a match to TRBD1. CDR3 length equals 18 residues. Looked up from germline, CDR1 is MDHEN and CDR2 is SYDVKM. The ends lost 4 bases at V and 2 bases at J; junction bases unmatched: 17. The CDR3 bases are TGTGCCAGCAGTTCCTATCACCGGGTGACAGGGATTGCCTACGAGCAGTACTTC. It translates to CASSSYHRVTGIAYEQYF.

There are many counts of this clonotype. The chain joins TRBV7-8 to TRBJ2-7, with TRBD1 matching over 7 bases. This CDR3 is built from 15 residues. The V segment lost 2 bases and the J segment 0 bases; nucleotides outside the gene matches: 4. CDR1 SGHVS and CDR2 FQNEAQ come from the germline V gene. The CDR3 DNA reads as TGTGCCAGCAGCTTAAACAGGGGAAGCTCCTACGAGCAGTACGTC. It yields the protein CASSLNRGSSYEQYV.

This clonotype was picked up many times. The chain couples TRBV12-3 or TRBV12-4 to TRBJ2-1; either TRBD1 or TRBD2 may fit D (5 bases each). This CDR3 is 12 amino acids long. V was pared by 6 bases and J by 7 bases, with 10 bases between. CDR3 in amino acids: CASRLGTNEQFF. Written as DNA, the CDR3 is TGTGCCAGCAGACTCGGGACGAATGAGCAGTTCTTC.

This clonotype was observed many times. The rearrangement joins TRBV25-1 to TRBJ1-2; the D gene is possibly TRBD1 (5 bases). V gave up 4 bases and J gave up 6 bases, with 15 bases separating them. CDR3 size: 14 residues. Germline V gene data show CDR1 as MGHDK and CDR2 as SYGVNS. CDR3 bases: TGTGCCAGCAGTGTAGCAGGGCAACTGGATGGCTACACCTTC. Protein product: CASSVAGQLDGYTF.

This clonotype showed up just once. This may arise from a read error, as a much more abundant clone is one base away. Likely a read error: the CDR3 ends without its conserved phenylalanine or tryptophan. The chain recombines TRBV9 with TRBJ1-2; D gene unclear. This CDR3 spans 14 amino acids. V lost 3 bases, J lost 7 bases, and 16 bases lay in between. From germline, CDR1 is SGDLS and CDR2 YYNGEE. CDR3 sequence: CASSGTQISRGYTL. CDR3 nucleotides: TGTGCCAGCAGCGGAACACAGATTTCCCGTGGCTACACCCTC.

The chain links TRBV15 to TRBJ2-6; no reliable D call. CDR1 LNHNV and CDR2 YYDKDF come from the germline V gene (reference sequence). Trimming removed 3 bases from V and 4 bases from J, with 4 bases in between. The CDR3 runs to 13 residues. CDR3 nucleotides: TGTGCCACCAGCAGCGCCGGGGCCAACGTCCTGACTTTC. Its translation: CATSSAGANVLTF.

This clonotype has a count of ten or more. The V and J genes are TRBV28 and TRBJ2-7, with D perhaps matching TRBD2 (7 bases). Germline CDR1 and CDR2: MDHEN and SYDVKM. The V end lost 6 bases, the J end lost 3 bases, and 18 bases lay between the germline ends. The CDR3 is made up of 15 amino acids. CDR3 nucleotides: TGTGCCAGCAGAACGGGCTCGGGGGGCCTCTACGAGCAGTACTTC. This codes for CASRTGSGGLYEQYF.

The chain is built from TRBV15 and TRBJ2-7; 10 bases are shared with TRBD2. The CDR3 runs 14 residues. Per the germline V gene, CDR1 is LNHNV and CDR2 is YYDKDF (reference sequence). The V gene end was trimmed by 5 bases and the J gene end by 4 bases; junction bases not matched to a gene: 5. CDR3 sequence: CATSETSGTYEQYF. The DNA for the CDR3 is TGTGCCACCAGCGAAACTAGCGGGACTTACGAGCAGTACTTC.

This clonotype showed up just once. This rearrangement joins TRBV7-2 to TRBJ2-7; 11 bases align to TRBD1. This CDR3 has 15 residues. J lost 2 bases, V lost 2 bases, and 2 bases had no gene match. Germline CDR1 is SGHTA and CDR2 is FQGNSA. The CDR3 loop reads CASSLMGQGAYEQYF. As DNA, the CDR3 is TGTGCCAGCAGCTTAATGGGACAGGGGGCCTACGAGCAGTACTTC. Based on the CDR3 plus reference TRBV7-2 and TRBJ2-7, the full variable domain is GAGVSQSPSNKVTEKGKDVELRCDPISGHTALYWYRQSLGQGLEFLIYFQGNSAPDKSGLPSDRFSAERTGGSVSTLTIQRTQQEDSAVYLCASSLMGQGAYEQYFGPGTRLTVT.

The chain combines TRBV19 with TRBJ1-1; TRBD1 might be the D (6 bases). Per the germline V gene, CDR1 is LNHDA and CDR2 is SQIVND (reference sequence). The CDR3 totals 18 residues. V lost 3 bases to trimming and J lost 6 bases, with 26 bases between them. The CDR3 DNA follows: TGTGCCAGTAGTATGGGCAATATTTGGACAGACTTAAACGCTGAAGCTTTCTTT. Translation gives CASSMGNIWTDLNAEAFF.

The chain recombines TRBV7-8 with TRBJ2-7; D is possibly TRBD2 (6 bases). Between the trimmed V and J ends, which lost 1 base and 4 bases, there was a span of 17 bases. The CDR3 extends over 16 amino acids. From germline, CDR1 is SGHVS and CDR2 FQNEAQ. The CDR3 DNA sequence: TGTGCCAGCAGCTTAGATGCCGGGAGCTCGGCTTACGAGCAGTACTTC. Encoded protein: CASSLDAGSSAYEQYF.

In its sample, this clonotype was seen once. At one end the junction does not follow the germline gene, possibly because of a read error. The chain couples TRBV10-3 to TRBJ1-5; unclear D gene. The CDR3 has 15 amino acids. Germline V gene data show CDR1 as ENHRY and CDR2 as SYGVKD. The CDR3 loop reads CASSYSRESNQPQHF. CDR3 DNA: TGTGCCAGCAGTTACTCGAGGGAGAGCAATCAGCCCCAGCATTTT.

CDR3 sequence: CASSESQGYGELFF. CDR3 bases: TGTGCCAGCAGTGAATCACAGGGGTACGGGGAGCTGTTTTTT. The chain has TRBV2 and TRBJ2-2; TRBD1 agrees at 7 bases. There are 14 residues in the CDR3. Trimming took 2 bases from V and 7 from J; bases not matched to a gene: 4. CDR1 is SNHLY, CDR2 FYNNEI, per germline.

The chain joins TRBV6-5 to TRBJ2-6; D unresolved. The V gene lost 6 bases and the J gene lost 0 bases, with 9 bases spanning the gap. The CDR3 has 15 residues. Looked up from germline, CDR1 is MNHEY and CDR2 is SVGAGI. The CDR3 nucleotides read TGTGCCAGCAGAGCACTTTCCTCTGGGGCCAACGTCCTGACTTTC. This sequence encodes CASRALSSGANVLTF.

The chain recombines TRBV25-1 with TRBJ2-3; either TRBD1 or TRBD2 may fit D (5 bases each). This CDR3 is 16 amino acids long. V lost 3 bases and J 5 bases, leaving 18 bases between the germline ends. CDR1 and CDR2 (germline): MGHDK, SYGVNS. The CDR3 spells CASSEPLGRAGDTQYF. The CDR3 region has the DNA TGTGCCAGCAGTGAGCCTCTGGGGCGGGCTGGAGATACGCAGTATTTT.

This rearrangement joins TRBV9 to TRBJ2-7; D is perhaps TRBD1 or TRBD2 (5 bases each). The CDR3 covers 13 residues. Deletions cut 4 bases from V and 3 bases from J, with 11 bases between. The germline V gene encodes CDR1 SGDLS and CDR2 YYNGEE. CDR3 DNA sequence: TGTGCCAGCAGCTCTGGGGGTGACTACGAGCAGTACTTC. This sequence encodes CASSSGGDYEQYF. Full variable domain (outside the CDR3, taken from reference TRBV9 and TRBJ2-7): DSGVTQTPKHLITATGQRVTLRCSPRSGDLSVYWYQQSLDQGLQFLIQYYNGEERAKGNILERFSAQQFPDLHSELNLSSLELGDSALYFCASSSGGDYEQYFGPGTRLTVT.

This clonotype was observed a handful of times. This CDR3 reads CASSLYGVGAQETQYF. CDR3 nucleotide sequence: TGTGCCAGCAGCTTGTACGGTGTGGGGGCCCAAGAGACCCAGTACTTC. V is TRBV7-9 and J is TRBJ2-5; D may be TRBD1 (6 bases). V was trimmed by 3 bases and J by 1 base, leaving 15 bases between them. The CDR3 runs to 16 residues. From germline, CDR1 is SEHNR and CDR2 FQNEAQ (reference sequence).